This TCR beta chain comes out of a study of beta chain features in type 1 diabetes (dated by TCRdb to the late 2010s). Regarding the complete study: Patients and healthy donors did not differ in mean age, gender distribution, total cell number or subset yield. Regulatory and stem cell-like memory subsets were isolated from only 8 patients and about eight healthy donors, whereas naive and central memory subsets came from all 28 donors. Across all samples, about 110 million sorted cells were examined, and cell number per subset correlated strongly with RNA yield. The study compared the TCRB repertoires of sorted circulating CD4+ T cell subsets in recently diagnosed type 1 diabetes patients with those in matched healthy donors. The paper's findings and limits, for the study overall: Patients with type 1 diabetes made fewer insertions and deleted more nucleotides at VDJ recombination sites, implying thymic rearrangement abnormalities. Naive, central memory and regulatory TCRB repertoires appeared to be more alike among patients than among healthy donors. Because the HLA sub-analyses included only small numbers of individuals, any influence of HLA type on TCRB rearrangement was left unresolved. PCR might favor shorter templates, but patient and control samples were amplified and corrected together, so any skew would affect both groups equally. Because cDNA rather than genomic DNA was sequenced, highly expressing activated cells could have been over-represented, although no difference in activation and CD3 levels was found between groups. Type 1 diabetes patients showed a moderate but significant shortening of TCRB CDR3 length in all four CD4+ subsets.

Each donor gave one peripheral blood draw, averaging approximately 120 mL, which was collected into heparinised tubes. Naive, central memory, regulatory and stem cell-like memory CD4+ T cells were sorted on a BD FACSAria II using a panel including CD45RO, CCR7, CD25, CD127, CD95 and CD27. Purity was above 95% for every sorted population. PBMCs were separated immediately by Lymphoprep density gradient centrifugation and were stained directly, without being cultured. So that batch effects would be minimized, each experiment stained and sorted samples in pairs, pairing one healthy donor with one patient. This clone was detected a few times. Its specific antigen is unknown. There are no base qualities to consult, and no much larger clone falls within one base. The entire amount of isolated RNA was reverse transcribed using the High Capacity cDNA Reverse Transcription Kit, so the sequenced TCRB transcripts were expressed ones. Naive, central memory and regulatory T cell samples underwent deep immunoSEQ sequencing, averaging around 3.6 million total reads per sample. Sorted cells were lysed in RLT buffer and RNA was extracted with DNase-treated RNeasy Micro or Mini kits, depending on cell number. To prevent cross-contamination, every cell subset was processed on its own, while patient and healthy donor samples were processed together. TCRB sequences were amplified from cDNA with the immunoSEQ multiplex PCR, producing 87-bp fragments spanning the CDR3 region. Sequencing of the amplicons was done on the Illumina HiSeq platform. As for the authors' bioinformatics: Synthetic template baselines were used to correct PCR bias computationally, reads within Hamming distance 2 were collapsed together, and singletons that could not be merged were discarded. Reads were aligned against IMGT so that V, D and J genes, CDR3 length and insertions or deletions at six rearrangement sites could be assigned. Clonotype counts were normalized to sorted cell number within each subset before computing true diversity and Gini coefficients with the tcR R package. Repertoire sharing was quantified using the overlap coefficient calculated on TCRB nucleotide sequences. Out-of-frame TCRB sequences from naive cells were analyzed to stand in for the pre-selection repertoire. TCRdb mirrors the immuneACCESS table, restricted to in-frame sequences. Some clones are absent from its copies; in checked studies, under half trace to an unresolved V gene, and the reason for the others is unknown. V, J and clone size derive from that table, while D and trimming were established from the DNA sequence. The sample records roughly 330,000 clones, approximately 9.9% of which are singletons. The ten largest clones represent about 0.014% of the sample.

The TCR sequence derives from a woman aged 25 to 39 in good health. Source material: naive CD4+ T cells from blood. This specimen's cell subset or site label, per the study, means: true naive CD4+ T cells.

The CDR3 region: CASSSGTGDYNEQFF. The sequenced DNA: TGTGCCAGCTCGTCCGGGACAGGGGACTACAATGAGCAGTTCTTC. The rearranged segments are TRBV18 and TRBJ2-1, with TRBD1 identical over 10 junction bases. The CDR3 has 15 amino acids, counting the end cysteine and phenylalanine. Only the CDR3 part of the read is kept: 45 bases, read in frame from the first base. CDR1 and CDR2 are drawn from the germline V gene: KGHSH, LQKENI. The germline V end is reduced by 6 bases and the J end by 3 bases; junction bases left unmatched: 5.